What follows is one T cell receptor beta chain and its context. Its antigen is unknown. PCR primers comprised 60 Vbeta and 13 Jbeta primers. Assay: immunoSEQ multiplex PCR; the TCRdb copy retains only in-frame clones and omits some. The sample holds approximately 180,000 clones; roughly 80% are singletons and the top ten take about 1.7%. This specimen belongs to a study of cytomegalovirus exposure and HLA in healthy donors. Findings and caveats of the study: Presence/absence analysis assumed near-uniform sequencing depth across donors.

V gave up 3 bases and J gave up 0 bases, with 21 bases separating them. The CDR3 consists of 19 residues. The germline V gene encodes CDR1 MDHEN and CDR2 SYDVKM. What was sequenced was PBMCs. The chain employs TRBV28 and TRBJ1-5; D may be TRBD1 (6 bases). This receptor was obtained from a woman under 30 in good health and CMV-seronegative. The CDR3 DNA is TGTGCCAGCAGTTTCCCTCATCGGACGGGGGGGCTTAGCAATCAGCCCCAGCATTTT. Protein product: CASSFPHRTGGLSNQPQHF.